These 3 T cell receptor beta chains were all obtained from the same sample, sequenced in a study of PD-1 blockade in classical Hodgkin lymphoma. Some clones are missing from TCRdb's copy, which holds only in-frame ones; the method was immunoSEQ multiplex PCR. The sample has more than 25,000 clones, about 86% seen once. Every patient was affected by relapse after autologous stem cell transplantation, while exposure to brentuximab vedotin was not uniform. From thawed PBMCs, CD8+ T cells were isolated by magnetic negative selection. The specimen comprised CD8+ T cells from blood, sampled at baseline. The receptors were sampled from a human donor with classical Hodgkin lymphoma.

V and J are TRBV28 and TRBJ2-4; D is uncertain. The CDR3 spans 14 residues. Germline V gene data show CDR1 as MDHEN and CDR2 as SYDVKM. Trimming shortened V by 6 bases and J by 0 bases, and 9 bases separated the two germline ends. Here the CDR3 DNA reads TGTGCCAGCAGCCCACAACTAGCCAAAAACATTCAGTACTTC. Translating gives CASSPQLAKNIQYF.

The chain couples TRBV28 to TRBJ2-7, with 8 bases that match TRBD2. The CDR3 runs 16 residues. Germline V gene lookup returns CDR1 MDHEN and CDR2 SYDVKM. J gave up 3 bases and V 1 base, and 8 bases lay outside the gene matches. The CDR3 loop reads CASSLSPAGAFYEQYF. The CDR3, as DNA: TGTGCCAGCAGTTTATCACCAGCGGGAGCCTTCTACGAGCAGTACTTC.

This chain links TRBV27 with TRBJ2-7; 10 bases agree with TRBD1. Per the germline V gene, CDR1 is MNHEY and CDR2 is SMNVEV (reference sequence). V was pared by 2 bases and J by 7 bases, with 5 bases of the junction left unmatched. The CDR3 length is 14 residues. The CDR3 is CASSLGQGVGEQYF. For the CDR3, the DNA is TGTGCCAGCAGTTTAGGACAGGGGGTGGGGGAGCAGTACTTC.